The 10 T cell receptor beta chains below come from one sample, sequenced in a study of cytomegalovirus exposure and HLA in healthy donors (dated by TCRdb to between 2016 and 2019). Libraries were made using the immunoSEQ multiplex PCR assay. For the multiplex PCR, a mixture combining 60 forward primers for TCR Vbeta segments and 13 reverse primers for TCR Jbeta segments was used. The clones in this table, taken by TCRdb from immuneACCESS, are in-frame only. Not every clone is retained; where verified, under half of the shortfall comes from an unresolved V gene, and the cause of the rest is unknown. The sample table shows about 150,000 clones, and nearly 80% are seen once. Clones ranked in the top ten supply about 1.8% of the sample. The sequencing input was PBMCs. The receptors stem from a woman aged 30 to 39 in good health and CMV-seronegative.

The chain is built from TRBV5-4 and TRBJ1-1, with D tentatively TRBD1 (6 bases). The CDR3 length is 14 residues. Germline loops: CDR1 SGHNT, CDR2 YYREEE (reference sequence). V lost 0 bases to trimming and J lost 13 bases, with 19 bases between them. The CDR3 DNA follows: TGTGCCAGCAGCTTGGGTCTGGGGGGGGCCGGAGTTTTCTTT. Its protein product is CASSLGLGGAGVFF.

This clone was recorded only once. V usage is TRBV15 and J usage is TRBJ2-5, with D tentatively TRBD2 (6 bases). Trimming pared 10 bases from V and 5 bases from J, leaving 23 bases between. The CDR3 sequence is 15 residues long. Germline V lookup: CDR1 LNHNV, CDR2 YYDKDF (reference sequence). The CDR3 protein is CAISGGWGNSETQYF. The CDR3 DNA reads TGTGCCATCTCTGGGGGGTGGGGGAATTCGGAGACCCAGTACTTC.

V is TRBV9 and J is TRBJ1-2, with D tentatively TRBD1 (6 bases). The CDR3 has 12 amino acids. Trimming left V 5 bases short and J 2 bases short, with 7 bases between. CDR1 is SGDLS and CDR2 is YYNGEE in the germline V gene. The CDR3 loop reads CASRRGNYGYTF. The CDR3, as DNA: TGTGCCAGCAGAAGGGGGAACTATGGCTACACCTTC.

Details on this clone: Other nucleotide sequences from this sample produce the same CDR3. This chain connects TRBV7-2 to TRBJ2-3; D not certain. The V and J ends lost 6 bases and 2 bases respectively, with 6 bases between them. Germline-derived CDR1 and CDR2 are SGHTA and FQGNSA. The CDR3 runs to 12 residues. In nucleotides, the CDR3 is TGTGCCAGCAGTTCGTACACAGATACGCAGTATTTT. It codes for CASSSYTDTQYF.

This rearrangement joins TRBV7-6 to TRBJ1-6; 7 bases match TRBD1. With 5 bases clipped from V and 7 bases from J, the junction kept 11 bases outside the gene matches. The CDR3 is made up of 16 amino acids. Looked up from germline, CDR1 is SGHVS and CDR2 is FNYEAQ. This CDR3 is CASSREGGRGNSPLHF. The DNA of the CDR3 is TGTGCCAGCAGCAGAGAGGGAGGCAGGGGGAATTCACCCCTCCACTTT.

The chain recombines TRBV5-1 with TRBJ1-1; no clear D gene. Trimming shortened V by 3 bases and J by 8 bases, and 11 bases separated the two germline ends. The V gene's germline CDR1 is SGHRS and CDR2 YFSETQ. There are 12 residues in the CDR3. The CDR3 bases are TGCGCCAGCAGCTACGACGAGGGAGAAGCTTTCTTT. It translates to CASSYDEGEAFF.

The DNA of the CDR3 is TGTGCCTGGAGTGGTAATTGGCAAAGCTCCTACGAGCAGTACTTC. This encodes CAWSGNWQSSYEQYF. J is TRBJ2-7 and V is TRBV30; D not resolved. Trimming cost V 1 base and J 0 bases, with 13 bases left between them. Germline V gives CDR1 GTSNPN, CDR2 SVGIG (reference sequence). The CDR3 contains 15 residues.

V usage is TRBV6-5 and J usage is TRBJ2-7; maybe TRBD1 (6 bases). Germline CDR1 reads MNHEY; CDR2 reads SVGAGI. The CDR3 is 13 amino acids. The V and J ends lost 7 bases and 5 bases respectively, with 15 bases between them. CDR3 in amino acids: CASTEGGSHEQYF. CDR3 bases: TGTGCCAGCACCGAAGGGGGTAGCCACGAGCAGTACTTC.

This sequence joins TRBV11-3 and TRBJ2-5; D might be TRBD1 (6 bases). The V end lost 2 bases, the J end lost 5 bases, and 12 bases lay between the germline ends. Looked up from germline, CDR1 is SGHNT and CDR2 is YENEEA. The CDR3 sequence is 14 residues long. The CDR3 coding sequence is TGTGCCAGCAGCTTAAGTAGGGGGATTGAGACCCAGTACTTC. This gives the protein CASSLSRGIETQYF.

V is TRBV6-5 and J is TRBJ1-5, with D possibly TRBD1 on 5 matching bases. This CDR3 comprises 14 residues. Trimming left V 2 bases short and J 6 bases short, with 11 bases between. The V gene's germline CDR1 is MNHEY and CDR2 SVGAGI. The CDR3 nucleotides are TGTGCCAGCAGTTACAGCAGGGTCACTCAGCCCCAGCATTTT. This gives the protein CASSYSRVTQPQHF.